The rows below give T cell receptor beta chains drawn from one sample of a study of response to subunit inactivated influenza vaccine. MiXCR was run by TCRdb on the RT-PCR reads, yielding one entry per CDR3 protein. The table includes hundreds of thousands of distinct CDR3 sequences, around 14% detected once. The source material was PBMCs from blood, sampled 14 days before vaccination. These receptor sequences come from a man aged 50 to 60 who received an inactivated influenza vaccine. Both conserved end residues are part of each CDR3. A D gene is named only where the DNA matches it firmly. A clone size is listed for some rows: how often the clone was seen (once, few, many), or a class if it is expanded.

>TRBJ2-6|15|-|TRBV7-2|-
CASSSYGSGANVLTF
TGTGCCAGCAGCTCCTACGGCTCTGGGGCCAACGTCCTGACTTTC
>TRBJ2-7|16|few|TRBV7-2|TRBD1
CASSLSRTGGRYEQYF
TGTGCCAGCAGCTTAAGCCGGACAGGGGGGCGGTACGAGCAGTACTTC
>TRBJ2-7|13|-|TRBV5-1|TRBD1
CASSPTPGTGVYF
TGCGCCAGCAGCCCGACCCCCGGGACAGGGGTGTACTTC
>TRBJ1-1|13|-|TRBV4-3|-
CASSQDSTGEAFF
TGCGCCAGCAGCCAAGACTCGACCGGAGAAGCTTTCTTT
>TRBJ2-1|13|-|TRBV10-1|-
CASSESKGREQFF
TGCGCCAGCAGTGAGTCGAAGGGGCGCGAGCAGTTCTTC
>TRBJ2-7|11|few|TRBV28|-
CASISRGNKYF
TGTGCCAGCATCTCGCGAGGGAATAAGTACTTC
>TRBJ1-2|14|few|TRBV11-2|-
CASSFTGSNYGYTF
TGTGCCAGCAGCTTTACCGGATCTAACTATGGCTACACCTTC
>TRBJ2-3|14|-|TRBV5-1|-
CASSPSGSRDTQYF
TGCGCCAGCAGCCCTTCGGGGTCCCGGGATACGCAGTATTTT
>TRBJ1-1|17|few|TRBV18|TRBD1
CATEPGTGGLGGTEAFF
TGTGCCACTGAACCAGGCACAGGGGGTTTGGGGGGCACTGAAGCTTTCTTT
>TRBJ2-1|13|few|TRBV12-3/TRBV12-4|-
CASSLLFYNEQFF
TGTGCCAGCAGTTTACTTTTCTACAATGAGCAGTTCTTC
>TRBJ2-7|15|-|TRBV13|TRBD2
CASSPKGLAGDEQYF
TGTGCCAGCAGCCCCAAGGGACTAGCGGGAGACGAGCAGTACTTC
>TRBJ2-7|17|-|TRBV29-1|-
CSVWGQPHGVDYYEQYF
TGCAGCGTTTGGGGACAGCCTCACGGGGTGGACTACTACGAGCAGTACTTC
>TRBJ2-6|17|few|TRBV10-3|TRBD2
CAISVTAGGRGANVLTF
TGTGCCATCAGTGTTACAGCGGGAGGGCGTGGGGCCAACGTCCTGACTTTC
>TRBJ1-2|11|-|TRBV20-1|-
CSARGTDGYTF
TGCAGTGCTAGAGGAACGGATGGCTACACCTTC
>TRBJ2-7|13|many|TRBV6-5|-
CASSLVYGVEQYF
TGTGCCAGCAGTTTGGTATACGGGGTCGAGCAGTACTTC
>TRBJ2-1|15|-|TRBV12-3/TRBV12-4|TRBD2
CASSVTSGAYNEQFF
TGTGCCAGCAGTGTGACTAGCGGGGCCTACAATGAGCAGTTCTTC
>TRBJ2-5|17|few|TRBV5-1|TRBD2
CASSIAPGLAKQETQYF
TGCGCCAGCAGCATAGCCCCGGGACTAGCGAAGCAAGAGACCCAGTACTTC
>TRBJ1-2|14|few|TRBV7-2|TRBD1
CASSSGGATYGYTF
TGTGCCAGCAGCTCAGGGGGCGCGACCTATGGCTACACCTTC
>TRBJ2-7|15|-|TRBV7-2|-
CASSLAWAKPYEQYF
TGTGCCAGCAGCTTAGCGTGGGCCAAACCCTACGAGCAGTACTTC
>TRBJ1-2|15|-|TRBV6-1|TRBD1
CASRSTGATNYGYTF
TGTGCCAGCAGATCGACAGGGGCCACCAACTATGGCTACACCTTC
>TRBJ2-5|15|-|TRBV13|TRBD2
CASSDIAGVVETQYF
TGTGCCAGCAGCGATATCGCGGGAGTCGTAGAGACCCAGTACTTC
>TRBJ2-7|13|few|TRBV12-3/TRBV12-4|-
CASRLDGPGEQYF
TGTGCCAGCAGGCTGGACGGTCCTGGCGAGCAGTACTTC
>TRBJ1-1|13|-|TRBV12-3/TRBV12-4|-
CASSFVPVAEAFF
TGTGCCAGCAGTTTTGTGCCAGTCGCTGAAGCTTTCTTT
>TRBJ2-5|14|-|TRBV7-8|-
CASSQAGTKETQYF
TGTGCCAGCAGCCAAGCCGGGACAAAAGAGACCCAGTACTTC
>TRBJ2-1|13|-|TRBV28|-
CASSLGGPREQFF
TGTGCCAGCAGTCTTGGGGGGCCTCGCGAGCAGTTCTTC
>TRBJ2-2|15|-|TRBV11-2|-
CASSLSPGATGELFF
TGTGCCAGCAGCTTATCCCCGGGGGCCACCGGGGAGCTGTTTTTT
>TRBJ1-6|17|few|TRBV9|TRBD1
CASSVDPSTGGNSPLHF
TGTGCCAGCAGCGTAGACCCCTCGACAGGGGGGAATTCACCCCTCCACTTT
>TRBJ1-5|14|many|TRBV7-9|TRBD1
CASSSGTGGQPQHF
TGTGCCAGCAGCTCCGGGACAGGGGGTCAGCCCCAGCATTTT
>TRBJ2-3|16|few|TRBV7-8|-
CASSLVTGDGTDTQYF
TGTGCCAGCAGCTTAGTAACGGGAGACGGCACAGATACGCAGTATTTT
>TRBJ2-7|13|-|TRBV29-1|TRBD2
CSVEPGGPNEQYF
TGCAGCGTGGAACCGGGAGGGCCTAACGAGCAGTACTTC
>TRBJ2-7|14|few|TRBV20-1|-
CSARDRVGGYEQYF
TGCAGTGCTAGAGATCGGGTGGGAGGTTACGAGCAGTACTTC
>TRBJ2-7|13|-|TRBV6-2/TRBV6-3|-
CASRSTDRDPRWF
TGTGCCAGCAGATCAACCGACCGGGACCCACGTTGGTTC
>TRBJ2-7|14|few|TRBV11-2|-
CASSLIRDPYEQYF
TGTGCCAGCAGCTTAATCAGAGACCCCTACGAGCAGTACTTC
>TRBJ2-7|16|-|TRBV20-1|TRBD2
CSARYGLAGASYEQYF
TGCAGTGCTAGGTATGGGCTAGCGGGGGCCTCCTACGAGCAGTACTTC
>TRBJ2-1|13|-|TRBV20-1|-
CSAKVGLDTKQFF
TGCAGTGCTAAGGTGGGCTTGGATACCAAGCAGTTCTTC
>TRBJ2-1|12|few|TRBV29-1|TRBD2
CSVDPGGNEQFF
TGCAGCGTTGACCCGGGAGGCAATGAGCAGTTCTTC
>TRBJ2-2|15|-|TRBV12-3/TRBV12-4|TRBD2
CASTLAGVRAGELFF
TGTGCCAGCACCTTAGCGGGGGTTCGGGCAGGGGAGCTGTTTTTT
>TRBJ2-7|12|-|TRBV20-1|TRBD1
CSTRQGFYEQYF
TGCAGCACAAGACAGGGGTTCTACGAGCAGTACTTC
>TRBJ2-4|15|-|TRBV3-1|-
CASSPGFEGSDIQYF
TGTGCCAGCAGCCCAGGGTTTGAAGGGTCGGACATTCAGTACTTC
>TRBJ1-2|13|few|TRBV18|TRBD1
CASSPGQDHGYTF
TGTGCCAGCTCACCGGGACAGGATCATGGCTACACCTTC
>TRBJ2-1|16|-|TRBV28|TRBD2
CASSPSGTSETHEQFF
TGTGCCAGCAGTCCGTCCGGGACTAGTGAGACGCATGAGCAGTTCTTC
>TRBJ1-4|15|few|TRBV5-1|-
CASSLGGQGIEKLFF
TGCGCCAGCAGCCTCGGGGGACAAGGTATCGAAAAACTGTTTTTT
>TRBJ2-1|14|many|TRBV4-2|-
CASSLNMGYDEQFF
TGTGCCAGCAGTCTAAACATGGGGTACGATGAGCAGTTCTTC
>TRBJ2-7|17|-|TRBV28|-
CASSSSTSSGPYYEQYF
TGTGCCAGCAGTTCGTCGACTTCCAGCGGGCCTTACTACGAGCAGTACTTC
>TRBJ2-3|14|many|TRBV6-5|-
CASSYSASTDTQYF
TGTGCCAGCAGTTACTCGGCGAGTACGGATACGCAGTATTTT
>TRBJ2-5|9|-|TRBV20-1|-
CSAKETQYF
TGCAGTGCTAAGGAGACCCAGTACTTC
>TRBJ2-6|16|-|TRBV5-6|-
CASSLYHPSGANVLTF
TGTGCCAGCAGCTTGTATCATCCCTCTGGGGCCAACGTCCTGACTTTC
>TRBJ1-1|13|few|TRBV2|TRBD1
CASKGQGATQAFF
TGTGCCAGCAAGGGACAGGGGGCGACCCAAGCTTTCTTT
>TRBJ1-1|13|few|TRBV6-4|-
CASSAGRDAEAFF
TGTGCCAGCAGTGCTGGCCGGGACGCTGAAGCTTTCTTT
>TRBJ1-2|13|few|TRBV5-5|-
CASSLDGRVGYTF
TGTGCCAGCAGCTTAGACGGGCGGGTTGGCTACACCTTC
>TRBJ2-7|15|few|TRBV7-2|TRBD2
CASSSQPGGGSEQYF
TGTGCCAGCTCATCGCAGCCGGGGGGGGGCTCCGAGCAGTACTTC
>TRBJ2-3|15|few|TRBV12-3/TRBV12-4|TRBD2
CASSWVAGSTDTQYF
TGTGCCAGCAGTTGGGTAGCGGGGAGCACAGATACGCAGTATTTT
>TRBJ2-7|16|few|TRBV9|-
CASSALARGLYYEQYF
TGTGCCAGCAGCGCCCTAGCTAGGGGTCTCTATTACGAGCAGTACTTC
>TRBJ2-4|16|few|TRBV12-3/TRBV12-4|TRBD2
CASSSLAGGPGSIQYF
TGTGCCAGCAGTTCACTAGCGGGGGGGCCGGGAAGCATTCAGTACTTC